The 22 T cell receptor beta chains listed next were all sequenced from one sample in a study of T cell repertoires in cytomegalovirus infection. From the reads, TCRdb called clonotypes with MiXCR, one entry per CDR3 protein. Found here are 46,000 or so distinct CDR3 sequences, 20% of them singletons; the top ten hold around a sixth. For these receptors, no antigen is known. Sequenced input: PBMCs, sequenced either directly or after in vitro stimulation (not recorded which). The source of these receptors is a human donor in good health (CMV status not recorded). Some clones in this sample may be carry-over from other donors' samples.

This clonotype turned up a few times. V gene TRBV3-1 combines with J gene TRBJ1-6; perhaps TRBD1 as D (6 bases). Germline CDR1 and CDR2: LGHDT and YNNKEL (reference sequence). V gave up 5 bases and J gave up 10 bases, with 15 bases separating them. This CDR3 is 14 amino acids long. CDR3 coding DNA: TGTGCCAGCAGCATAAGACAGGAGGAGTCACCCCTCCACTTT. Protein: CASSIRQEESPLHF.

This clonotype has a count of ten or more. The J gene is TRBJ2-3, the V gene TRBV6-5; D may match TRBD1 or TRBD2 (7 bases each). Germline loops: CDR1 MNHEY, CDR2 SVGAGI. Trimming took off 2 bases at V and 3 bases at J, with 15 bases between the two ends. This CDR3 is 16 amino acids long. The CDR3 region has the DNA TGTGCCAGCAGTTACGACAGGGAGGGGGGGACAGATACGCAGTATTTT. This sequence encodes CASSYDREGGTDTQYF.

There are a few counts of this clonotype. V and J are TRBV6-2 or TRBV6-3 and TRBJ1-1; D gene uncertain. The CDR3 sequence is 13 residues long. Trimming removed 6 bases from V and 4 bases from J, with 12 bases in between. In germline, CDR1 is MNHEY, CDR2 SVGEGT. CDR3 DNA sequence: TGTGCCAGCAGACAAGGACTTCTCACTGAAGCTTTCTTT. Its translation is CASRQGLLTEAFF.

The table lists this clonotype with many counts. At one end, the junction sequence differs from germline, possibly due to a read error. The V and J genes are TRBV7-2 and TRBJ1-1; a weak D match, TRBD1 (5 bases). The germline V gene has CDR1 SGHTA and CDR2 FQGNSA. The CDR3 has 14 amino acids. The CDR3 reads CASSVAGTSTEAFF. The CDR3 bases are TGTGCCAGCAGCGTAGCAGGGACGAGCACTGAAGCTTTCTTT. Combining the CDR3 with reference TRBV7-2 and TRBJ1-1 gives the whole variable domain GAGVSQSPSNKVTEKGKDVELRCDPISGHTALYWYRQSLGQGLEFLIYFQGNSAPDKSGLPSDRFSAERTGGSVSTLTIQRTQQEDSAVYLCASSVAGTSTEAFFGQGTRLTVV.

This clonotype appeared a single time. The missing conserved phenylalanine or tryptophan at the end of this CDR3 makes a read error likely. It is unclear where the CDR3 begins or ends on the DNA, so no DNA is shown, and the CDR3 is as TCRdb lists it. The rearrangement joins TRBV7-6 to TRBJ1-6; the tabulated D call, TRBD1, remains unverified against the DNA. Termini included, the CDR3 measures 16 amino acids. Germline V gene data show CDR1 as SGHVS and CDR2 as FNYEAQ. The CDR3: CASSLHDRGASSPLRS.

This clonotype has at least ten counts. V usage is TRBV7-2 and J usage is TRBJ2-3; possible D gene TRBD1, 5 bases. V was clipped by 2 bases and J by 8 bases, with 17 bases between them. The CDR3 is made up of 15 amino acids. Germline V gene lookup returns CDR1 SGHTA and CDR2 FQGNSA. In nucleotides, the CDR3 is TGTGCCAGCAGCTTATTCAGGACACCTCAGGGTACGCAGTATTTT. This translates into CASSLFRTPQGTQYF. Looking up the rest from reference TRBV7-2 and TRBJ2-3 gives the full variable domain: GAGVSQSPSNKVTEKGKDVELRCDPISGHTALYWYRQSLGQGLEFLIYFQGNSAPDKSGLPSDRFSAERTGGSVSTLTIQRTQQEDSAVYLCASSLFRTPQGTQYFGPGTRLTVL.

V is TRBV12-5 and J is TRBJ1-1; the D is unclear. There are 13 residues in the CDR3. CDR1 is LGHNT, CDR2 FRNRAP, per germline. The V end lost 4 bases, the J end lost 7 bases, and 13 bases lay between the germline ends. As DNA, the CDR3 is TGTGCTAGTGGTTCCTCTCCAACGGTTGAAGCTTTCTTT. This codes for CASGSSPTVEAFF.

This clonotype has a single count. The chain has TRBV7-9 and TRBJ2-7; maybe TRBD2 (5 bases). Looked up from germline, CDR1 is SEHNR and CDR2 is FQNEAQ (reference sequence). The CDR3 is 14 amino acids. Deletions cut 0 bases from V and 3 bases from J, with 9 bases between. This CDR3 is CASSLALVIYEQYF. The CDR3 nucleotides read TGTGCCAGCAGCTTAGCACTAGTCATCTACGAGCAGTACTTC.

This clonotype has ten or more counts. The chain employs TRBV5-4 and TRBJ2-6; D is ambiguous. This CDR3 contains 16 residues. The germline V gene has CDR1 SGHNT and CDR2 YYREEE (reference sequence). V was cut by 4 bases and J by 2 bases, with 13 bases left in between. This chain's CDR3 is CASSTPKGTGANVLTF. CDR3 DNA sequence: TGTGCCAGCAGCACACCCAAGGGCACTGGGGCCAACGTCCTGACTTTC.

This clonotype was observed at least ten times. This chain connects TRBV7-2 to TRBJ1-3; 8 bases fit TRBD1. Germline V gene lookup returns CDR1 SGHTA and CDR2 FQGNSA. Losses at the gene ends were 5 bases for V and 7 bases for J; bases not matched to a gene: 7. This CDR3 region has 14 residues. The CDR3 DNA reads TGTGCCAGCAGCCTGACAGGGGATCCGAACACCATATATTTT. It translates to CASSLTGDPNTIYF.

CDR3 bases: TGTGCCAGCAGGGGGGTACGGGAGCAGTACTTC. This gives the protein CASRGVREQYF. The chain is built from TRBV6-5 and TRBJ2-7, with D perhaps TRBD1 or TRBD2 (5 bases each). The CDR3 has 11 amino acids. V shed 6 bases and J shed 7 bases, with 10 bases lying between them. Germline V gene sequence: CDR1 MNHEY, CDR2 SVGAGI.

This clonotype was observed many times. This chain uses TRBV12-3 or TRBV12-4 with TRBJ2-1; no clear D gene. The V and J ends lost 2 bases and 1 base respectively, with 15 bases between them. The CDR3 loop spans 17 amino acids. For the CDR3, the DNA is TGTGCCAGCAGTTTATTTTTTCTAGGAACTTCCTACAATGAGCAGTTCTTC. Its translation: CASSLFFLGTSYNEQFF.

V and J are TRBV20-1 and TRBJ1-4; 7 nucleotides agree with TRBD1. The CDR3 is 13 amino acids. V trimming: 4 bases; J trimming: 8 bases; junction bases outside the gene matches: 7. Germline CDR1 is DFQATT and CDR2 is SNEGSKA (reference sequence). Here the CDR3 DNA reads TGCAGTGCTACCAACAGGGGTCGGGAAAAACTGTTTTTT. Encoded protein: CSATNRGREKLFF.

This rearrangement joins TRBV20-1 to TRBJ2-1; D is perhaps TRBD2 (6 bases). Looked up from germline, CDR1 is DFQATT and CDR2 is SNEGSKA (reference sequence). CDR3 length: 12 residues. CDR3 region: CSRLAIYNEQFF. The CDR3 bases are TGCAGCCGCCTAGCGATCTACAATGAGCAGTTCTTC.

DNA of the CDR3: TGCAGTGCTAGAGGCCGACAGGGAGGATTGAACACTGAAGCTTTCTTT. Encoded protein: CSARGRQGGLNTEAFF. J is TRBJ1-1 and V is TRBV20-1, with 7 bases that match TRBD1. From germline, CDR1 is DFQATT and CDR2 SNEGSKA (reference sequence). This CDR3 has 16 residues. V lost 1 base and J lost 0; bases outside the gene matches: 8.

The genes are TRBV6-6 and TRBJ2-7; TRBD1 might be the D (5 bases). The V and J ends lost 7 bases and 1 base respectively, with 14 bases between them. The CDR3 totals 14 residues. Germline lookup yields CDR1 MNHNY and CDR2 SVGAGI (reference sequence). This CDR3 is CASTKGSGSYEQYF. Here the CDR3 DNA reads TGTGCCAGCACAAAGGGGTCCGGGTCCTACGAGCAGTACTTC.

This clonotype was recorded at least ten times. J is TRBJ1-2 and V is TRBV10-3; 7 bases match TRBD1. The trim removed 2 bases at V and 7 bases at J, leaving 7 bases unmatched. The CDR3 has 14 amino acids. Per the germline V gene, CDR1 is ENHRY and CDR2 is SYGVKD. Here the CDR3 reads CAISEEGQTFGYTF. The CDR3 DNA reads TGTGCCATCAGTGAGGAGGGACAGACGTTTGGCTACACCTTC.

The chain is built from TRBV7-9 and TRBJ1-2; D is uncertain. CDR1 SEHNR and CDR2 FQNEAQ come from the germline V gene (reference sequence). The CDR3 sequence is 15 residues long. Trimming shortened V by 1 base and J by 6 bases, and 15 bases separated the two germline ends. The CDR3 loop reads CASSLGLGRSDGYTF. The CDR3, as DNA: TGTGCCAGCAGCTTAGGTCTGGGCCGTTCGGATGGCTACACCTTC.

This clonotype has a handful of counts. DNA of the CDR3: TGTGCCAGCAGCTTCGGGGGGACCTACAATGAGCAGTTCTTC. Amino acids: CASSFGGTYNEQFF. The chain uses TRBV5-5 and TRBJ2-1; 7 nucleotides agree with TRBD2. This CDR3 has 14 residues. V shed 2 bases, J shed 2 bases, and the junction held 1 base outside the gene matches. The germline CDR1 and CDR2 sequences are SGHKS and YYEKEE (reference sequence).

This clonotype was recorded at least ten times. The rearrangement links TRBV12-3 or TRBV12-4 to TRBJ1-1; D remains ambiguous. V was cut by 5 bases and J by 1 base, with 8 bases left in between. CDR3 length equals 13 residues. This CDR3 is CASSVEPNTEAFF. Written as DNA, the CDR3 is TGTGCCAGCAGTGTGGAGCCGAACACTGAAGCTTTCTTT.

The J gene is TRBJ2-7, the V gene TRBV2; tentatively, D is TRBD1 or TRBD2 (5 bases each). This CDR3 has 14 amino acids. V was shortened by 9 bases and J by 2 bases, with 17 bases between the two germline ends. Germline lookup yields CDR1 SNHLY and CDR2 FYNNEI. CDR3: CARQFRDQTYEQYF. The CDR3 DNA is TGTGCCAGACAATTCCGGGACCAAACCTACGAGCAGTACTTC.

This clonotype was recorded many times. One junction end does not reproduce the germline sequence, and a read error may be involved. CDR3 amino acids: CASSERGPDPNF. CDR3 DNA: TGTGCCAGCAGCGAAAGGGGTCCGGACCCTAACTTC. This chain uses TRBV7-2 with TRBJ1-2; a weak D match, TRBD1 (5 bases). CDR3 size: 12 residues. CDR1 and CDR2 from the germline V gene are SGHTA and FQGNSA.